This T cell receptor (beta chain) was captured in a study of regulatory T cells in long-lasting Graves disease. This clonotype was counted ten times or more. CDR3 length: 14 amino acids. Trimming stripped 7 bases from V and 3 bases from J, with 19 bases between. The germline gives CDR1 DFQATT, CDR2 SNEGSKA (reference sequence). Time point given: persistent/refractory GD, antithyroid drugs over 5 years with positive TRAb. With RNA extracted from PBMCs as input, the TCR library was made. iRepertoire HTBI primers and Arm-PCR of CDR3 regions built TCR beta libraries. The authors' processing: Across all samples, roughly 62 TRBV segments and about 13 TRBJ segments were identified. MiXCR, run by TCRdb on the multiplex PCR reads, gives a single entry per CDR3 protein. What appears here as the V and J calls and clone size reflects TCRdb's work, not the paper's. This sample carries 350,000 to 450,000 distinct CDR3 sequences, about a fifth of them seen once, and the ten largest clones take about a fifth.

The sample here was peripheral blood mononuclear cells (PBMCs), taken when the disease was refractory, from a patient treated with antithyroid drugs. The chain joins TRBV20-1 to TRBJ2-7; a possible D gene is TRBD2 (6 bases). This receptor was identified in a female donor with Graves disease. The CDR3 DNA follows: TGCAGTGGTTTGTCGGGAGAGGGATTCTACGAGCAGTACTTC. It specifies CSGLSGEGFYEQYF.